This entry lists 28 T cell receptor beta chains sequenced from one sample in a study of early T cells in non-severe SARS-CoV-2 infection. TCRdb reprocessed the 5' RACE reads with MiXCR, giving one entry per CDR3 protein. Among some 61,000 distinct CDR3 sequences listed, roughly 13% were seen once. What was sequenced was whole blood. The receptors were gathered from an adult who was a healthcare worker with PCR-confirmed SARS-CoV-2 infection or an uninfected control (not recorded which).

The chain combines TRBV16 with TRBJ1-1; D is perhaps TRBD1 (5 bases). The CDR3 contains 12 residues. Germline lookup yields CDR1 KGHSY and CDR2 FQNENV. With 3 bases removed from V and 8 bases from J, the gap between germline ends came to 10 bases. This chain's CDR3 is CASSQGRGEAFF. CDR3 DNA: TGTGCCAGCAGCCAGGGTCGGGGGGAAGCTTTCTTT.

This clonotype was seen repeatedly, ten times or more. This rearrangement joins TRBV9 to TRBJ1-1; D uncertain. The CDR3 consists of 11 residues. Germline lookup yields CDR1 SGDLS and CDR2 YYNGEE. The V end lost 5 bases, the J end lost 10 bases, and 12 bases lay between the germline ends. This CDR3 is CASRGAAGAFF. The CDR3 coding sequence is TGTGCCAGCAGAGGTGCCGCGGGAGCTTTCTTT.

This clonotype came up a few times. The J gene is TRBJ2-1, the V gene TRBV7-6, with D possibly being TRBD2 (5 bases). Per the germline V gene, CDR1 is SGHVS and CDR2 is FNYEAQ. Between the trimmed V and J ends, which lost 0 bases and 3 bases, there was a span of 9 bases. CDR3 length: 15 amino acids. The CDR3 DNA sequence: TGTGCCAGCAGCTTAGCGATCGGGGTCTACAATGAGCAGTTCTTC. It specifies CASSLAIGVYNEQFF.

The chain recombines TRBV19 with TRBJ2-7, with a weak D call TRBD1 (5 bases). Germline lookup yields CDR1 LNHDA and CDR2 SQIVND (reference sequence). The CDR3 totals 15 residues. Trimming left V 5 bases short and J 2 bases short, with 16 bases between. CDR3 bases: TGTGCCAGTAGTCCAGGGATTTCCTCTACCTACGAGCAGTACTTC. It codes for CASSPGISSTYEQYF.

At least ten counts were recorded for this clonotype. This chain uses TRBV12-3 or TRBV12-4 with TRBJ1-5; 8 bases match TRBD1. The CDR3 extends over 15 amino acids. The trim removed 0 bases at V and 4 bases at J, leaving 2 bases unmatched. The CDR3 is CASSLANRGNQPQHF. In nucleotides, the CDR3 is TGTGCCAGCAGTTTAGCGAACAGGGGGAATCAGCCCCAGCATTTT.

This clonotype was observed once. V gene TRBV28 combines with J gene TRBJ1-5, with D maybe TRBD1 (5 bases). Germline-derived CDR1 and CDR2 are MDHEN and SYDVKM. The germline V and J ends were trimmed by 2 bases and 6 bases, with 8 bases remaining between them. This CDR3 is built from 13 residues. The CDR3 here is CASSLTGGQPQHF. CDR3 nucleotides: TGTGCCAGCAGTTTAACGGGGGGTCAGCCCCAGCATTTT.

The table lists this clonotype with a few counts. This rearrangement joins TRBV19 to TRBJ2-7; D gene unclear. The CDR3 sequence is 14 residues long. V was cut by 4 bases and J by 3 bases, with 13 bases left in between. Germline lookup yields CDR1 LNHDA and CDR2 SQIVND (reference sequence). CDR3 nucleotides: TGTGCCAGTAGTAAAAAGGGCTTCTACTACGAGCAGTACTTC. This encodes CASSKKGFYYEQYF.

In this sample, this clonotype turned up a few times. The chain couples TRBV29-1 to TRBJ1-1; D is undetermined. V gave up 2 bases and J gave up 7 bases, with 8 bases separating them. Germline CDR1 SQVTM, CDR2 ANQGSEA. CDR3 length: 11 amino acids. CDR3 sequence: CSVEWGDEAFF. CDR3 bases: TGCAGCGTTGAATGGGGAGATGAAGCTTTCTTT.

The V and J genes are TRBV7-9 and TRBJ2-3, with D possibly being TRBD1 or TRBD2 (5 bases each). The CDR3 length is 15 residues. Germline V gene lookup returns CDR1 SEHNR and CDR2 FQNEAQ (reference sequence). Deletions cut 3 bases from V and 1 base from J, with 11 bases between. The CDR3 reads CASSFRGSGTDTQYF. CDR3 nucleotide sequence: TGTGCCAGCAGCTTCCGGGGCTCTGGCACAGATACGCAGTATTTT.

This clonotype counts as medium-sized. This sequence joins TRBV6-2 or TRBV6-3 and TRBJ2-7, with TRBD1 identical over 7 bases. After removal of 2 bases from V and 9 bases from J, the junction contained 13 bases not matched to a gene. Germline lookup yields CDR1 MNHEY and CDR2 SVGEGT. This CDR3 comprises 15 residues. CDR3: CASSYTRDSGGAQYF. CDR3 sequence (DNA): TGTGCCAGCAGTTACACCCGGGACAGCGGAGGAGCGCAGTACTTC.

The gene calls are TRBV4-1 and TRBJ2-4; TRBD2 aligns across 9 bases. There are 14 residues in the CDR3. Germline CDR1 reads MGHRA; CDR2 reads YSYEKL. Trimming at V came to 1 base and at J to 9 bases, leaving 4 bases not matched to a gene. This CDR3 reads CASSQGREGAIQYF. The CDR3 DNA reads TGCGCCAGCAGCCAAGGGCGGGAGGGCGCCATTCAGTACTTC.

This clonotype appeared a few times. The gene calls are TRBV4-1 and TRBJ2-3; TRBD1 aligns across 7 bases. The CDR3 is made up of 18 amino acids. The J segment lost 3 bases and the V segment lost 0 bases, leaving 12 bases of the junction unmatched. Germline V lookup: CDR1 MGHRA, CDR2 YSYEKL. CDR3 sequence: CASSQERLQGIATDTQYF. The CDR3 coding sequence is TGCGCCAGCAGCCAAGAACGGTTACAGGGGATAGCGACAGATACGCAGTATTTT.

This clonotype was seen only a few times. This chain links TRBV7-3 with TRBJ1-6, with a tentative D call TRBD1 (5 bases). The CDR3 consists of 14 residues. Between the trimmed V and J ends, which lost 5 bases and 11 bases, there was a span of 16 bases. Germline CDR1 and CDR2: SGHTA and FQGTGA. The CDR3 spells CASSHGTSGTPLHF. The CDR3, as DNA: TGTGCCAGCAGCCACGGGACCTCCGGAACACCCCTCCACTTT.

The CDR3 is CASNLWPGQGRYEQYF. The DNA of the CDR3 is TGCGCCAGCAACCTTTGGCCGGGACAGGGGAGGTACGAGCAGTACTTC. The chain uses TRBV5-1 and TRBJ2-7; 10 positions match TRBD1. The J segment lost 4 bases and the V segment lost 6 bases, leaving 13 bases of the junction unmatched. Germline CDR1 and CDR2: SGHRS and YFSETQ. CDR3 length: 16 residues. The variable domain in full, with the rest retrieved from reference TRBV5-1 and TRBJ2-7, is KAGVTQTPRYLIKTRGQQVTLSCSPISGHRSVSWYQQTPGQGLQFLFEYFSETQRNKGNFPGRFSGRQFSNSRSEMNVSTLELGDSALYLCASNLWPGQGRYEQYFGPGTRLTVT.

This clonotype occurred a few times. The CDR3 loop is CATSDPGLAGFTGANVLTF. The CDR3 DNA is TGTGCCACCAGTGATCCAGGACTAGCGGGCTTTACTGGGGCCAACGTCCTGACTTTC. The chain employs TRBV24-1 and TRBJ2-6; TRBD2 matches 11 bases. V lost 3 bases to trimming and J lost 2 bases; unmatched junction nucleotides: 8. This CDR3 is built from 19 residues. Germline lookup yields CDR1 KGHDR and CDR2 SFDVKD.

V gene TRBV4-1 combines with J gene TRBJ2-7; 10 bases are a match to TRBD2. Trimming took 4 bases from V and 2 from J; bases not matched to a gene: 5. The germline V gene has CDR1 MGHRA and CDR2 YSYEKL. CDR3 length: 15 residues. The CDR3 nucleotides read TGCGCCAGCAGCCTGGCTAGCGGGAGTCCCTACGAGCAGTACTTC. It is translated as CASSLASGSPYEQYF.

This chain uses TRBV7-2 with TRBJ1-2; D is unresolved. The V and J ends lost 0 bases and 4 bases respectively, with 15 bases between them. The length of the CDR3 is 16 residues. In germline, CDR1 is SGHTA, CDR2 FQGNSA. CDR3 nucleotide sequence: TGTGCCAGCAGCTTAGCGCGCGGGGTTTTGGGCTATGGCTACACCTTC. Amino acid sequence: CASSLARGVLGYGYTF.

This clonotype was detected ten times or more. The chain carries TRBV6-2 or TRBV6-3 and TRBJ2-6; D not resolved. Germline CDR1 is MNHEY and CDR2 is SVGEGT. V lost 5 bases to trimming and J lost 4 bases, with 3 bases between them. The CDR3 loop spans 12 amino acids. The CDR3 DNA follows: TGTGCCAGCAGTCCCGGGGCCAACGTCCTGACTTTC. Protein sequence: CASSPGANVLTF.

The chain links TRBV7-3 to TRBJ1-2; D may be TRBD1 (6 bases). Germline CDR1 reads SGHTA; CDR2 reads FQGTGA. This CDR3 is 15 amino acids long. V was clipped by 0 bases and J by 2 bases, with 10 bases between them. This CDR3 reads CASSLTGGQNYGYTF. CDR3 in DNA: TGTGCCAGCAGCTTAACGGGGGGCCAAAACTATGGCTACACCTTC.

The chain uses TRBV3-1 and TRBJ1-2; D not resolved. CDR3 length equals 13 residues. The germline V gene has CDR1 LGHDT and CDR2 YNNKEL (reference sequence). The V gene lost 1 base and the J gene lost 7 bases, with 10 bases spanning the gap. The CDR3 DNA reads TGTGCCAGCAGCCAAGTTCAAACAACTGGCTACACCTTC. This gives the protein CASSQVQTTGYTF.

The chain employs TRBV3-1 and TRBJ2-2, with D possibly TRBD1 on 6 matching bases. This CDR3 region has 16 residues. The V gene lost 0 bases and the J gene lost 4 bases, with 12 bases spanning the gap. Germline CDR1 and CDR2: LGHDT and YNNKEL (reference sequence). The CDR3 region has the DNA TGTGCCAGCAGCCAAGATCGGCCAGGGGTCACCGGGGAGCTGTTTTTT. Residues: CASSQDRPGVTGELFF. Looking up the rest from reference TRBV3-1 and TRBJ2-2 gives the full variable domain: DTAVSQTPKYLVTQMGNDKSIKCEQNLGHDTMYWYKQDSKKFLKIMFSYNNKELIINETVPNRFSPKSPDKAHLNLHINSLELGDSAVYFCASSQDRPGVTGELFFGEGSRLTVL.

This clonotype was detected many times. This sequence joins TRBV5-1 and TRBJ1-1; TRBD1 aligns across 7 bases. The CDR3 has 14 amino acids. In germline, CDR1 is SGHRS, CDR2 YFSETQ. V lost 5 bases to trimming and J lost 7 bases; unmatched junction nucleotides: 11. CDR3 DNA sequence: TGCGCCAGCAGTCCCCACGACAGGGAGGTTGAAGCTTTCTTT. This codes for CASSPHDREVEAFF.

This clonotype was observed many times. This chain links TRBV29-1 with TRBJ2-7; 11 nucleotides agree with TRBD1. Germline CDR1 SQVTM, CDR2 ANQGSEA. The ends lost 2 bases at V and 6 bases at J; junction bases unmatched: 6. CDR3 length: 14 residues. The CDR3 DNA follows: TGCAGCGTTGAACTCCAGGACAGGGGGCGCGAGCAGTACTTC. Translated: CSVELQDRGREQYF.

With respect to this clonotype: Possible read error: a much larger clone is one base away. This chain links TRBV28 with TRBJ1-4; D is possibly TRBD1 (6 bases). The CDR3 totals 13 residues. V lost 6 bases and J 5 bases, leaving 10 bases between the germline ends. Germline V lookup: CDR1 MDHEN, CDR2 SYDVKM. CDR3 nucleotides: TGTGCCAGCAGACCCGGACAGAATGAAAAACTGTTTTTT. Protein: CASRPGQNEKLFF.

This chain connects TRBV20-1 to TRBJ1-5, with a tentative D call TRBD1 (5 bases). Germline lookup yields CDR1 DFQATT and CDR2 SNEGSKA (reference sequence). The CDR3 spans 14 residues. V lost 1 base and J lost 1, with 8 bases in between. The CDR3 here is CSARVGLSNQPQHF. CDR3 in DNA: TGCAGTGCTAGAGTGGGACTAAGCAATCAGCCCCAGCATTTT.

This clonotype is labeled as large. The rearrangement joins TRBV28 to TRBJ2-1; the match to TRBD2 covers 15 bases. J was trimmed by 7 bases and V by 6 bases; bases with no gene match: 10. The CDR3 runs to 17 residues. From germline, CDR1 is MDHEN and CDR2 SYDVKM. This CDR3 is CASSSGLAGGPGNEQFF. CDR3 nucleotides: TGTGCCAGCAGCTCTGGACTAGCGGGAGGGCCCGGGAATGAGCAGTTCTTC.

This clonotype is termed medium-sized. The gene calls are TRBV11-2 and TRBJ1-1; no definite D call. CDR3 length: 14 residues. The V and J ends lost 1 base and 3 bases respectively, with 9 bases between them. Germline V gene lookup returns CDR1 SGHAT and CDR2 FQNNGV. The DNA of the CDR3 is TGTGCCAGCAGCTTAGGGTTGAGATACACTGAAGCTTTCTTT. Translated: CASSLGLRYTEAFF. Looking up the rest from reference TRBV11-2 and TRBJ1-1 gives the full variable domain: EAGVAQSPRYKIIEKRQSVAFWCNPISGHATLYWYQQILGQGPKLLIQFQNNGVVDDSQLPKDRFSAERLKGVDSTLKIQPAKLEDSAVYLCASSLGLRYTEAFFGQGTRLTVV.

This clonotype appeared many times. This rearrangement joins TRBV7-9 to TRBJ1-5, with D perhaps matching TRBD1 (5 bases). From germline, CDR1 is SEHNR and CDR2 FQNEAQ (reference sequence). Trimming cost V 1 base and J 1 base, with 20 bases left between them. The CDR3 sequence is 19 residues long. DNA for the CDR3: TGTGCCAGCAGCTTAGTAGGGACTTTAGGGGTACAAAGCAATCAGCCCCAGCATTTT. As protein: CASSLVGTLGVQSNQPQHF. Supplemented by reference TRBV7-9 and TRBJ1-5, the full variable domain reads DTGVSQNPRHKITKRGQNVTFRCDPISEHNRLYWYRQTLGQGPEFLTYFQNEAQLEKSRLLSDRFSAERPKGSFSTLEIQRTEQGDSAMYLCASSLVGTLGVQSNQPQHFGDGTRLSIL.